This T cell receptor (beta chain) was sequenced for a study of T-cell reconstitution after alpha-beta-depleted transplantation in children. This clonotype was seen ten or more times. A library of TCRbeta sequences, prepared with unique molecular identifiers, was generated. In TCRdb, the PCR reads were re-called with MiXCR into one record per CDR3 protein. The top ten hold 2.6% of the sample, which has 200,000 to 250,000 distinct CDR3 sequences, more than 20% seen once. The CDR3 consists of 15 residues. Unmatched junction bases numbered 6, after V lost 3 bases and J lost 5 bases. The clonotype comes from a girl aged 2 to 10 with Fanconi anemia, due to receive a stem cell transplant. The chain combines TRBV12-3 or TRBV12-4 with TRBJ2-2, with 7 bases matching TRBD2. The sequencing here drew on PBMCs, taken before TCRalphabeta/CD19-depleted stem cell transplant. In DNA, the CDR3 is TGTGCCAGCAGTTTGGGCGGGAGTGGTACCGGGGAGCTGTTTTTT. Residues: CASSLGGSGTGELFF.